The 21 T cell receptor beta chains listed next were all sequenced from one sample in a study of blood T cell repertoires in COVID-19. Sequencing used immunoSEQ multiplex PCR; TCRdb keeps in-frame clones, though not all of them. This table has around 250,000 clones, 65% to 90% appearing once. Sequencing was carried out using peripheral blood. The receptors derive from a man in his fifties with active or convalescent COVID-19.

The chain uses TRBV6-2 or TRBV6-3 and TRBJ2-2; possibly TRBD2 for D (6 bases). The V end was cut by 0 bases, the J end by 3 bases, with 11 bases between. Germline CDR1 and CDR2: MNHEY and SVGEGT. The CDR3 has 16 amino acids. CDR3 residues: CASSYSGSGDTGELFF. In nucleotides, the CDR3 is TGTGCCAGCAGTTACTCAGGGTCGGGGGACACCGGGGAGCTGTTTTTT.

The V and J genes are TRBV5-8 and TRBJ1-5, with 7 positions matching TRBD1. Germline trimming cut 0 bases from V and 11 bases from J; bases unmatched to any gene: 11. This CDR3 has 15 residues. Germline V CDR1 and CDR2: SGHTS, YDEGEE. CDR3 in amino acids: CASSLDAGGTRAQHF. The CDR3 DNA reads as TGTGCCAGCAGCTTGGATGCAGGGGGGACTAGGGCCCAGCATTTT.

The chain combines TRBV5-4 with TRBJ1-2; TRBD1 matches 11 bases. The CDR3 runs 14 residues. Germline values: CDR1 SGHNT, CDR2 YYREEE (reference sequence). The V gene end was trimmed by 6 bases and the J gene end by 8 bases; junction bases not matched to a gene: 9. CDR3: CASNLDRGPAGYTF. CDR3 nucleotide sequence: TGTGCCAGCAACCTGGACAGGGGGCCGGCGGGCTACACCTTC.

In DNA, the CDR3 is TGCGCCAGCAGCCCGTGGGACAGGGTCTCCTACGAGCAGTACTTC. This sequence encodes CASSPWDRVSYEQYF. J is TRBJ2-7 and V is TRBV5-1, with 9 bases aligning to TRBD1. The CDR3 runs to 15 residues. The J segment lost 0 bases and the V segment lost 4 bases, leaving 5 bases of the junction unmatched. Germline CDR1 SGHRS, CDR2 YFSETQ.

This clone was detected a few times. The V call is TRBV11-2, the J call TRBJ2-7; D is possibly TRBD2 (5 bases). V was pared by 5 bases and J by 5 bases, with 16 bases between. CDR1 and CDR2 from the germline V gene are SGHAT and FQNNGV. This CDR3 is built from 14 residues. Written as DNA, the CDR3 is TGTGCCAGCAGCCCAGAGACTACACCTCACGAGCAGTACTTC. Translating gives CASSPETTPHEQYF.

The J gene is TRBJ1-5, the V gene TRBV19; 11 positions agree with TRBD1. The CDR3 consists of 15 residues. The germline CDR1 and CDR2 sequences are LNHDA and SQIVND (reference sequence). The ends lost 3 bases at V and 7 bases at J; junction bases unmatched: 5. As DNA, the CDR3 is TGTGCCAGTAGTATCGGAGGGACAGGGGGACAGCCCCAGCATTTT. Protein sequence: CASSIGGTGGQPQHF. Complete variable domain (other parts from reference TRBV19 and TRBJ1-5): DGGITQSPKYLFRKEGQNVTLSCEQNLNHDAMYWYRQDPGQGLRLIYYSQIVNDFQKGDIAEGYSVSREKKESFPLTVTSAQKNPTAFYLCASSIGGTGGQPQHFGDGTRLSIL.

This clone came up once. The chain carries TRBV4-1 and TRBJ1-1; D is uncertain. In germline, CDR1 is MGHRA, CDR2 YSYEKL. Trimming removed 2 bases at V and 0 bases at J, with 13 bases between. The CDR3 has 16 amino acids. CDR3 sequence: CASSQRLAAMNTEAFF. The CDR3 DNA is TGCGCCAGCAGCCAACGATTAGCGGCCATGAACACTGAAGCTTTCTTT.

The chain links TRBV7-9 to TRBJ1-1; D is possibly TRBD1 (5 bases). The length of the CDR3 is 17 residues. Germline loops: CDR1 SEHNR, CDR2 FQNEAQ (reference sequence). V was shortened by 0 bases and J by 3 bases, with 17 bases between the two germline ends. CDR3 protein: CASSLASTAWWDTEAFF. The CDR3 bases are TGTGCCAGCAGCTTAGCATCGACAGCCTGGTGGGACACTGAAGCTTTCTTT.

V is TRBV4-2 and J is TRBJ2-2; 13 nucleotides align to TRBD2. Germline-derived CDR1 and CDR2 are LGHNA and YNFKEQ. This CDR3 is built from 15 residues. V trimming: 6 bases; J trimming: 4 bases; junction bases outside the gene matches: 2. The chain's CDR3 is CASRGLAGITGELFF. In DNA, the CDR3 is TGTGCCAGCAGGGGACTAGCGGGGATCACCGGGGAGCTGTTTTTT.

The chain joins TRBV7-9 to TRBJ2-7, with D tentatively TRBD1 (6 bases). Germline CDR1 reads SEHNR; CDR2 reads FQNEAQ (reference sequence). The germline V and J ends were trimmed by 3 bases and 2 bases, with 8 bases remaining between them. CDR3 length: 13 residues. This CDR3 reads CASSFGQTYEQYF. The CDR3, as DNA: TGTGCCAGCAGCTTTGGACAGACCTACGAGCAGTACTTC.

The chain uses TRBV3-1 (or the pseudogene TRBV3-2) and TRBJ2-5; D unclear. CDR1 and CDR2 (germline): LGHDT, YNNKEL (reference sequence). CDR3 size: 15 residues. The V end lost 1 base, the J end lost 2 bases, and 11 bases lay between the germline ends. CDR3 amino acids: CASSQVKRSQETQYF. CDR3 coding DNA: TGTGCCAGCAGCCAAGTTAAGCGATCGCAAGAGACCCAGTACTTC.

The chain links TRBV25-1 to TRBJ2-1; no reliable D call. The CDR3 runs 15 residues. V dropped 3 bases and J dropped 6 bases, with 15 bases sitting between them. Germline V gene sequence: CDR1 MGHDK, CDR2 SYGVNS. This CDR3 reads CASSDIKRSLNEQFF. In DNA, the CDR3 is TGTGCCAGCAGTGACATCAAACGGTCGCTCAATGAGCAGTTCTTC.

This clone appeared once. V is TRBV5-6 and J is TRBJ1-2, with 9 nucleotides matching TRBD1. The germline V gene encodes CDR1 SGHDT and CDR2 YYEEEE. J gave up 4 bases and V 4 bases, and 5 bases lay outside the gene matches. The CDR3 runs to 14 residues. CDR3 in amino acids: CASSPGTGSYGYTF. For the CDR3, the DNA is TGTGCCAGCAGCCCGGGGACAGGGAGCTATGGCTACACCTTC. The complete variable domain, with remaining parts taken from reference TRBV5-6 and TRBJ1-2, reads DAGVTQSPTHLIKTRGQQVTLRCSPKSGHDTVSWYQQALGQGPQFIFQYYEEEERQRGNFPDRFSGHQFPNYSSELNVNALLLGDSALYLCASSPGTGSYGYTFGSGTRLTVV.

The chain is built from TRBV25-1 and TRBJ2-6, with TRBD2 matching over 7 bases. The CDR3 covers 16 residues. V lost 2 bases to trimming and J lost 0 bases; unmatched junction nucleotides: 1. Germline assignment: CDR1 MGHDK and CDR2 SYGVNS. This CDR3 reads CASSEGGVSGANVLTF. CDR3 DNA: TGTGCCAGCAGTGAAGGGGGGGTCTCTGGGGCCAACGTCCTGACTTTC.

This clone was seen just once. The rearrangement uses TRBV6-5 and TRBJ2-7; 11 nucleotides line up with TRBD1. Germline V lookup: CDR1 MNHEY, CDR2 SVGAGI. Trimming at V came to 10 bases and at J to 5 bases, leaving 13 bases not matched to a gene. The CDR3 runs 15 residues. CDR3 bases: TGTGCCATCTCTCAAAACCGGGACAGGGGGGACGAGCAGTACTTC. Residues: CAISQNRDRGDEQYF.

The chain joins TRBV28 to TRBJ2-2; weak D call: TRBD2 (6 bases). Trimming removed 3 bases at V and 5 bases at J, with 10 bases between. Per the germline V gene, CDR1 is MDHEN and CDR2 is SYDVKM. The CDR3 is 14 residues long. In DNA, the CDR3 is TGTGCCAGCAGTTTCGGGGGAAGGACCGGGGAGCTGTTTTTT. It codes for CASSFGGRTGELFF.

V gene TRBV28 combines with J gene TRBJ1-5; unclear D gene. Germline CDR1 reads MDHEN; CDR2 reads SYDVKM. This CDR3 has 14 amino acids. Trimming removed 4 bases from V and 7 bases from J, with 14 bases in between. The CDR3 coding sequence is TGTGCCAGCAGTTCTGCGGGTTTAGAACAGCCCCAGCATTTT. Translation: CASSSAGLEQPQHF.

The chain carries TRBV6-5 and TRBJ1-1, with D uncertain. CDR1 and CDR2 from the germline V gene are MNHEY and SVGAGI. V lost 4 bases, J lost 1 base, and 7 bases lay in between. The CDR3 runs 13 residues. DNA of the CDR3: TGTGCCAGCAGTTTTATCAGGAACACTGAAGCTTTCTTT. Translating gives CASSFIRNTEAFF.

The rearrangement joins TRBV9 to TRBJ1-5; the D gene is possibly TRBD1 (5 bases). Trimming took 4 bases from V and 0 from J, leaving 20 bases between them. The CDR3 contains 18 residues. Germline loops: CDR1 SGDLS, CDR2 YYNGEE. CDR3 coding DNA: TGTGCCAGCAGCCCCCCCTCCGGCCAGGGTTATAGCAATCAGCCCCAGCATTTT. Its protein is CASSPPSGQGYSNQPQHF.

The chain recombines TRBV5-5 with TRBJ1-6; no reliable D call. V lost 0 bases, J lost 4 bases, and 5 bases lay in between. The CDR3 has 14 amino acids. CDR1 is SGHKS and CDR2 is YYEKEE in the germline V gene (reference sequence). The CDR3 DNA reads as TGTGCCAGCAGCTTGGTCCTTTATAATTCACCCCTCCACTTT. It translates to CASSLVLYNSPLHF. The full variable domain, with the rest looked up from reference TRBV5-5 and TRBJ1-6, is DAGVTQSPTHLIKTRGQQVTLRCSPISGHKSVSWYQQVLGQGPQFIFQYYEKEERGRGNFPDRFSARQFPNYSSELNVNALLLGDSALYLCASSLVLYNSPLHFGNGTRLTVT.

The chain uses TRBV7-3 and TRBJ1-6; D is perhaps TRBD1 (6 bases). The CDR3 loop spans 13 amino acids. Trimming took 3 bases from V and 9 from J, leaving 9 bases between them. Germline V lookup: CDR1 SGHTA, CDR2 FQGTGA. The CDR3, as DNA: TGTGCCAGCAGCTTCACAGGGTTTTCACCCCTCCACTTT. It translates to CASSFTGFSPLHF. Full variable domain (missing parts from reference TRBV7-3 and TRBJ1-6): GAGVSQTPSNKVTEKGKYVELRCDPISGHTALYWYRQSLGQGPEFLIYFQGTGAADDSGLPNDRFFAVRPEGSVSTLKIQRTERGDSAVYLCASSFTGFSPLHFGNGTRLTVT.